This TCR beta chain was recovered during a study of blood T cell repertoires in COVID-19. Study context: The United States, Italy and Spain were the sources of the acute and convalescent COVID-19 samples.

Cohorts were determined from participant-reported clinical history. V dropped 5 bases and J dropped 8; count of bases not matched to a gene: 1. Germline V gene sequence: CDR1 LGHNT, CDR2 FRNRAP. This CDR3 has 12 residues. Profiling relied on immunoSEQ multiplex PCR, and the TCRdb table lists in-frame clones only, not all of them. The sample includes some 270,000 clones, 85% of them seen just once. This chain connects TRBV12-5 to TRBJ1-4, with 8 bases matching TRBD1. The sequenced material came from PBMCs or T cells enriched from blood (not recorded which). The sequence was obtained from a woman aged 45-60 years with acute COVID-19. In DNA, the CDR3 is TGTGCTAGTGGTGGGACAGGCGAAAAACTGTTTTTT. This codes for CASGGTGEKLFF.